The entry below describes one T cell receptor beta chain. Its antigen is currently unknown. The sample originates from a study of vaccination and CD4 T cells after COVID-19. Study-level background: Two of the convalescents were Hispanic, and the group consisted of six males and four females. Ranging from 14 to 241, the interval between dose two and post-vaccine sampling had a median of approximately 70 days. Study conclusions and caveats: With convalescent patients, a median about 86% of reactive clones emerged solely after vaccination.

Germline V gene lookup returns CDR1 MDHEN and CDR2 SYDVKM. The V end lost 8 bases, the J end lost 2 bases, and 4 bases lay between the germline ends. This CDR3 contains 10 residues. In TCRdb, the PCR reads were re-called with MiXCR into one record per CDR3 protein. The sample lists more than 20,000 distinct CDR3 sequences, over 40% occurring once. The input for sequencing was CD4+ T cells from blood, taken before SARS-CoV-2 vaccination. This sequence was found in a human donor who had recovered from COVID-19. The chain joins TRBV28 to TRBJ2-7, with D hard to call. For the CDR3, the DNA is TGTGCCAGCTGGGCCTACGAGCAGTACTTC. It translates to CASWAYEQYF.